This TCR beta chain is drawn from a study of preoperative IRX-2 immunotherapy in early breast cancer. Treatment here: preoperative locoregional IRX-2 cytokine immunotherapy. Samples came from a phase Ib trial of preoperative locoregional IRX-2 cytokine immunotherapy. The assay was immunoSEQ multiplex PCR, and TCRdb's table has in-frame clones only and misses some. The table includes roughly 57,000 clones, roughly 94% detected once. J gave up 3 bases and V 2 bases, and 7 bases lay outside the gene matches. Per the germline V gene, CDR1 is MNHEY and CDR2 is SMNVEV (reference sequence). This CDR3 is built from 15 residues.

This receptor was taken from a human donor with breast cancer. The J gene is TRBJ2-7, the V gene TRBV27, with 7 bases matching TRBD1. This material was acquired from a patient treated with IRX-2 immunotherapy. CDR3 nucleotides: TGTGCCAGCAGTTTAGGACAGGTCCCGTTCTACGAGCAGTACTTC. Protein: CASSLGQVPFYEQYF.